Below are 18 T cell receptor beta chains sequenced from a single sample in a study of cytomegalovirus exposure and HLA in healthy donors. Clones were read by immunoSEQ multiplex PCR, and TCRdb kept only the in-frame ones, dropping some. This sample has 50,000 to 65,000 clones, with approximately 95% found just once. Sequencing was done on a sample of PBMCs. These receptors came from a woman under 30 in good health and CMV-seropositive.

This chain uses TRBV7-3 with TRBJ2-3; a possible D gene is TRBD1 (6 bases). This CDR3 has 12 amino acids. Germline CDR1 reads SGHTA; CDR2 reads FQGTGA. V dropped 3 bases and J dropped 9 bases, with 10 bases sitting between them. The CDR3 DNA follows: TGTGCCAGCAGCTTGGGGGCAGGAACGCAGTATTTT. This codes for CASSLGAGTQYF.

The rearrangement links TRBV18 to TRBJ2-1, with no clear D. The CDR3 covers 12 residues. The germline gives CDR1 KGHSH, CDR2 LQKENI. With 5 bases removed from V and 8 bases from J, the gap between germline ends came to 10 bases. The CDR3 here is CASSSQSDEQFF. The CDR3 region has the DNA TGTGCCAGCTCATCACAAAGCGATGAGCAGTTCTTC.

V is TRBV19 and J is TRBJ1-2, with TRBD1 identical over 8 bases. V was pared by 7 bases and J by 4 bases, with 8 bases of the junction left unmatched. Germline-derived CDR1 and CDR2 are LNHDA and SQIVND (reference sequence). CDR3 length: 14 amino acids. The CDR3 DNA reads TGTGCCAGTACCGCGGGACAGGCAGTCTATGGCTACACCTTC. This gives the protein CASTAGQAVYGYTF.

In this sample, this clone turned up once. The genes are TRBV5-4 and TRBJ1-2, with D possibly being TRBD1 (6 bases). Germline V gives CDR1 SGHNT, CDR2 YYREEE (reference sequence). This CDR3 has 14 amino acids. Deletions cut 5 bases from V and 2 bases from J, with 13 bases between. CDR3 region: CASRPTGSNYGYTF. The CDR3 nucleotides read TGTGCCAGCAGACCGACAGGCTCCAACTATGGCTACACCTTC.

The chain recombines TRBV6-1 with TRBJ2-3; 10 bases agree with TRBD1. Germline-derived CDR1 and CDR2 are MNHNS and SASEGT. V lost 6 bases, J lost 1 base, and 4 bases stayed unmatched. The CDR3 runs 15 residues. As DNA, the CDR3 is TGTGCCAGCAGGCGGGACAGGGGAGGCACAGATACGCAGTATTTT. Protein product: CASRRDRGGTDTQYF.

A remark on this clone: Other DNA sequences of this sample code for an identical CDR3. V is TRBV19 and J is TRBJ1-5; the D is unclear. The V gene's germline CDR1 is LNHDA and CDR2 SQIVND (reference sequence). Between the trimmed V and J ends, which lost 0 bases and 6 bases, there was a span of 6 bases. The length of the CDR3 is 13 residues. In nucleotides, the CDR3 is TGTGCCAGTAGTATAGATCGCAGTCAGCCCCAGCATTTT. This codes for CASSIDRSQPQHF. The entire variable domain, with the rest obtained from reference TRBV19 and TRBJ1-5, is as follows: DGGITQSPKYLFRKEGQNVTLSCEQNLNHDAMYWYRQDPGQGLRLIYYSQIVNDFQKGDIAEGYSVSREKKESFPLTVTSAQKNPTAFYLCASSIDRSQPQHFGDGTRLSIL.

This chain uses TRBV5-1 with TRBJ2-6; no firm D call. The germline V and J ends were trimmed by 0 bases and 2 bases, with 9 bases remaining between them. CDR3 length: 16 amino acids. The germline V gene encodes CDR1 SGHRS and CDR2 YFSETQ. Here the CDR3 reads CASSLEAGAGANVLTF. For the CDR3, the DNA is TGCGCCAGCAGCTTGGAAGCAGGTGCTGGGGCCAACGTCCTGACTTTC.

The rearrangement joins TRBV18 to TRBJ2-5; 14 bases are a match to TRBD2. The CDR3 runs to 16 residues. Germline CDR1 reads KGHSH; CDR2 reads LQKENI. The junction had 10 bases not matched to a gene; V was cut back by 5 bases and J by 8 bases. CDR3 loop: CASSASGTSGGDTQYF. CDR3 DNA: TGTGCCAGCTCAGCCTCCGGGACTAGCGGGGGAGATACCCAGTACTTC.

The CDR3, as DNA: TGTGCCAGCACCTTTAGCGGGGCCTACAATGAGCAGTTCTTC. Protein product: CASTFSGAYNEQFF. The V and J genes are TRBV6-1 and TRBJ2-1; 8 positions agree with TRBD2. CDR3 size: 14 residues. Trimming at V came to 7 bases and at J to 2 bases, leaving 4 bases not matched to a gene. Germline V gives CDR1 MNHNS, CDR2 SASEGT.

The CDR3 coding sequence is TGTGCCAGTAGGAGGACAGGGGTTGTCGGGGAGCTGTTTTTT. Its translation is CASRRTGVVGELFF. This chain links TRBV19 with TRBJ2-2, with 9 bases fitting TRBD1. Trimming cost V 6 bases and J 7 bases; bases outside gene matches: 6. The CDR3 has 14 amino acids. The germline gives CDR1 LNHDA, CDR2 SQIVND (reference sequence).

CDR3 nucleotide sequence: TGTGCCATCAGTGACCCCGCCTACGAGCAGTACTTC. It codes for CAISDPAYEQYF. This rearrangement joins TRBV10-3 to TRBJ2-7; D gene ambiguous. V lost 3 bases and J lost 2, with 5 bases in between. The CDR3 is made up of 12 amino acids. Germline V CDR1 and CDR2: ENHRY, SYGVKD.

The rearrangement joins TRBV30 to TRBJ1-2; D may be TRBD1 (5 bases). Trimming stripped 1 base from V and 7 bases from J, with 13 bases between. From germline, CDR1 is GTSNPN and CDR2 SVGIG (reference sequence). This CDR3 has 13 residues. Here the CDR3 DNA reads TGTGCCTGGAGTGCTGTAAGGGACTCTGGCTACACCTTC. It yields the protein CAWSAVRDSGYTF.

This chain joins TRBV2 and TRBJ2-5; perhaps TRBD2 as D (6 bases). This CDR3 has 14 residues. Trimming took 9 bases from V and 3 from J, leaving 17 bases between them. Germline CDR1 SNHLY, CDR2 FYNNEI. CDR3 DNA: TGTGCCAGTCAGAGCGGAGGGAGTAAAGAGACCCAGTACTTC. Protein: CASQSGGSKETQYF.

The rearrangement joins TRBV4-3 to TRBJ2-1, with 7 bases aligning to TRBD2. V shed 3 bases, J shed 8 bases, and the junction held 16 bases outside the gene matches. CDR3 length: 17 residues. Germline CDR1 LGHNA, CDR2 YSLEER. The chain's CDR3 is CASSHQYRGRGSDEQFF. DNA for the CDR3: TGCGCCAGCAGCCACCAATATCGAGGGAGGGGAAGCGATGAGCAGTTCTTC.

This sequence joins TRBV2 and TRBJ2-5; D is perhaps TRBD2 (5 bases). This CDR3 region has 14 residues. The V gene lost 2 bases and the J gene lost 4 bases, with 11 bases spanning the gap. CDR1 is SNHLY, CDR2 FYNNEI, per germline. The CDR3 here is CASSERLRGETQYF. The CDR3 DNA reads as TGTGCCAGCAGTGAAAGGTTACGGGGAGAGACCCAGTACTTC.

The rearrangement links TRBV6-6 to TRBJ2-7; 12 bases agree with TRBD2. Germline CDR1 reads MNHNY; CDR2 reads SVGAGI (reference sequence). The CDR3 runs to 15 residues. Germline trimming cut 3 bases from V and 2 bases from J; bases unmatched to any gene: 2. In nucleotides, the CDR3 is TGTGCCAGCAGTTATGGACTAGCGGGGACCTACGAGCAGTACTTC. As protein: CASSYGLAGTYEQYF.

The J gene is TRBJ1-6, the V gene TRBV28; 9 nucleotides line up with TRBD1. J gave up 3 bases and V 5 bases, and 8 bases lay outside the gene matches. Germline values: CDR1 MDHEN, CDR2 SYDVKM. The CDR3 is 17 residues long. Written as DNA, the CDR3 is TGTGCCAGCAGTCTCCAGACAGGGGGTCTCTATAATTCACCCCTCCACTTT. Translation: CASSLQTGGLYNSPLHF. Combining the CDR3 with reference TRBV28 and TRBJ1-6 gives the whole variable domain DVKVTQSSRYLVKRTGEKVFLECVQDMDHENMFWYRQDPGLGLRLIYFSYDVKMKEKGDIPEGYSVSREKKERFSLILESASTNQTSMYLCASSLQTGGLYNSPLHFGNGTRLTVT.

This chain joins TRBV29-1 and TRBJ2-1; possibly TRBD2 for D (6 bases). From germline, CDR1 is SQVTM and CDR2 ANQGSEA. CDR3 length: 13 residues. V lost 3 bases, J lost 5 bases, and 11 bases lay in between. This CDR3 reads CSVEGGSHNEQFF. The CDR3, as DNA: TGCAGCGTTGAGGGGGGTTCCCACAATGAGCAGTTCTTC.